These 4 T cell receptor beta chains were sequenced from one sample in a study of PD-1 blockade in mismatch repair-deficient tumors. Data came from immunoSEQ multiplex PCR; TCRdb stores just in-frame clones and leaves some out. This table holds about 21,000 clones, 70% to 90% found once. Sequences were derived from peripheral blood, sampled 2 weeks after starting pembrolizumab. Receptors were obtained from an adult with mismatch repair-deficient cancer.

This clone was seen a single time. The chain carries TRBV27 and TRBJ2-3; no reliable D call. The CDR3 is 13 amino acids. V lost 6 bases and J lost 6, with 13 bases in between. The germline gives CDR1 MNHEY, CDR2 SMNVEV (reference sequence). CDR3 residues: CASRTLAWDTQYF. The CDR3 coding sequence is TGTGCCAGCAGAACTTTGGCCTGGGATACGCAGTATTTT.

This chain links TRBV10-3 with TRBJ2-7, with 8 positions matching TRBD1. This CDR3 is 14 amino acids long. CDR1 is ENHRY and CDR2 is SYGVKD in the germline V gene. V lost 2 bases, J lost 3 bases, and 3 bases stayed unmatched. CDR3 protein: CAISERGQGYEQYF. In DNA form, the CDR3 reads TGTGCCATCAGTGAGCGAGGACAGGGCTACGAGCAGTACTTC.

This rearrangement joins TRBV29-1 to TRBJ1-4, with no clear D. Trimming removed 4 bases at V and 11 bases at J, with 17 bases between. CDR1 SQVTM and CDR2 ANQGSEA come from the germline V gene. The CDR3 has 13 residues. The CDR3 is CSVAHGRGGKLFF. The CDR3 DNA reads TGCAGCGTTGCCCACGGACGTGGAGGGAAACTGTTTTTT.

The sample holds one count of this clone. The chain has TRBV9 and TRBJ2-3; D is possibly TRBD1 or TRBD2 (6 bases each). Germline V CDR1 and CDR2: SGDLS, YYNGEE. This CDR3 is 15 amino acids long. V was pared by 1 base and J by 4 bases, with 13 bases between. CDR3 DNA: TGTGCCAGCAGCGTAATAGGGGGGCGGCCAGATACGCAGTATTTT. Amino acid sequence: CASSVIGGRPDTQYF. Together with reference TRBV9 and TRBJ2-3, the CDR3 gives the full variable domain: DSGVTQTPKHLITATGQRVTLRCSPRSGDLSVYWYQQSLDQGLQFLIQYYNGEERAKGNILERFSAQQFPDLHSELNLSSLELGDSALYFCASSVIGGRPDTQYFGPGTRLTVL.